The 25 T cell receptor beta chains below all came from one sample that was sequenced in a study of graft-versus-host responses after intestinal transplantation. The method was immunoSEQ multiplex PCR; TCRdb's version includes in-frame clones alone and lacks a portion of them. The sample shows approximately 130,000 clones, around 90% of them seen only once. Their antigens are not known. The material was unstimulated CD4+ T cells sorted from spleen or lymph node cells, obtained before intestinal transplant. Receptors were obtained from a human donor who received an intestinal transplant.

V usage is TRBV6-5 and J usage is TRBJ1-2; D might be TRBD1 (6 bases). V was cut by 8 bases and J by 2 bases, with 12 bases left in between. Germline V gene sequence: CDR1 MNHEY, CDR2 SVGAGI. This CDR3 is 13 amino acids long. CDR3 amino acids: CASGAGDNYGYTF. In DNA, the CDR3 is TGTGCCAGCGGCGCAGGGGACAACTATGGCTACACCTTC.

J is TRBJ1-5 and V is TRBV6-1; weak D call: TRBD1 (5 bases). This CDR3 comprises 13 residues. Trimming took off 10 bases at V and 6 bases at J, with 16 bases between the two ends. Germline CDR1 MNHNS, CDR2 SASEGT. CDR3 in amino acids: CATQARQPQPQHF. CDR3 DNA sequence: TGTGCCACCCAAGCCCGACAGCCTCAGCCCCAGCATTTT.

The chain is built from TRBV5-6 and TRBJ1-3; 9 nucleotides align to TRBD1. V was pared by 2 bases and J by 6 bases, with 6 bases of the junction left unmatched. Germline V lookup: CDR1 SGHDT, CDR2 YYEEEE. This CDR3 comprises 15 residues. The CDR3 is CASSLRTGDVNTIYF. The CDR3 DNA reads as TGTGCCAGCAGCTTACGGACAGGGGACGTAAACACCATATATTTT.

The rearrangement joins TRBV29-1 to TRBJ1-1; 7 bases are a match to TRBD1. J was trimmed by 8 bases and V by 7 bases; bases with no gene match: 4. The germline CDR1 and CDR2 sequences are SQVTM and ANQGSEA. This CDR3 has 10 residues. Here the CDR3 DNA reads TGCAGCGACGGGACAGCCGAAGCTTTCTTT. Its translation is CSDGTAEAFF.

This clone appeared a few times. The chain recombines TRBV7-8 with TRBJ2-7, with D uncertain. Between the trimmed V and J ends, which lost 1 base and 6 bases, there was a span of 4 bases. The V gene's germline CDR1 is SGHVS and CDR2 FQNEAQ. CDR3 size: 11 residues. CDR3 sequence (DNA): TGTGCCAGCAGCTTAGTGGGCGAGCAGTACTTC. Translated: CASSLVGEQYF.

CDR3 sequence (DNA): TGTGCCAGCAGCTTAGACTGGTTTGCACTCCTCCACTTT. Its protein is CASSLDWFALLHF. The chain links TRBV7-2 to TRBJ1-6; unclear D gene. Germline CDR1 is SGHTA and CDR2 is FQGNSA. Trimming stripped 1 base from V and 15 bases from J, with 13 bases between. The CDR3 spans 13 residues. Based on the CDR3 plus reference TRBV7-2 and TRBJ1-6, the full variable domain is GAGVSQSPSNKVTEKGKDVELRCDPISGHTALYWYRQSLGQGLEFLIYFQGNSAPDKSGLPSDRFSAERTGGSVSTLTIQRTQQEDSAVYLCASSLDWFALLHFGNGTRLTVT.

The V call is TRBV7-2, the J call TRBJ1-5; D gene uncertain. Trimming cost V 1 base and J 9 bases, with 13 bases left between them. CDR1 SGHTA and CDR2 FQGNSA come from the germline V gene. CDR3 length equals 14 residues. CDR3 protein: CASSLGGPATPQHF. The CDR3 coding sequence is TGTGCCAGCAGCTTAGGAGGACCCGCTACGCCCCAGCATTTT.

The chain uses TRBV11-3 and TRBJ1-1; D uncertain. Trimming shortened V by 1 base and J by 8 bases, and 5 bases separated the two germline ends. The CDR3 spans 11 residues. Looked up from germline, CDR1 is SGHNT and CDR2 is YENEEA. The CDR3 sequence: CASSLGNEAFF. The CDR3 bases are TGTGCCAGCAGCTTAGGGAACGAAGCTTTCTTT.

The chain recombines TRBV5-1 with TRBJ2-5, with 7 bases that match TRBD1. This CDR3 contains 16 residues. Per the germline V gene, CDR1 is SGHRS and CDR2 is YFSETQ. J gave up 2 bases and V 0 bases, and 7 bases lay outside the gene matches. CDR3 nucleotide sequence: TGCGCCAGCAGCTTGGTGGGACAGCTATCGCAAGAGACCCAGTACTTC. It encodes CASSLVGQLSQETQYF.

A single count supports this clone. CDR3 protein: CASSPLNPIQGGAYTF. CDR3 nucleotides: TGTGCCAGCTCACCACTAAACCCAATACAGGGGGGCGCCTACACCTTC. The rearrangement links TRBV18 to TRBJ1-2, with 8 bases identical to TRBD1. The V gene end was trimmed by 1 base and the J gene end by 10 bases; junction bases not matched to a gene: 14. The germline CDR1 and CDR2 sequences are KGHSH and LQKENI. The CDR3 consists of 16 residues.

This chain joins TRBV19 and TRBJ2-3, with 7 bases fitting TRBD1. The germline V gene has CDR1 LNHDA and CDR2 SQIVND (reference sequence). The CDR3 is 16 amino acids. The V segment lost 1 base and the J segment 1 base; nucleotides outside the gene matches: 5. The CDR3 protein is CASSIGTGRRTDTQYF. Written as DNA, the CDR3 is TGTGCCAGTAGTATAGGGACAGGTCGTCGCACAGATACGCAGTATTTT.

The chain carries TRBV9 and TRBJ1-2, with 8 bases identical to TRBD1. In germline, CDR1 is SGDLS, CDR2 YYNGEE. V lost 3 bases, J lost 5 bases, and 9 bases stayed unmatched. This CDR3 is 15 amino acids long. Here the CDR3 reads CASSASLGTGYGYTF. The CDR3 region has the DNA TGTGCCAGCAGCGCTAGTCTGGGGACAGGATATGGCTACACCTTC.

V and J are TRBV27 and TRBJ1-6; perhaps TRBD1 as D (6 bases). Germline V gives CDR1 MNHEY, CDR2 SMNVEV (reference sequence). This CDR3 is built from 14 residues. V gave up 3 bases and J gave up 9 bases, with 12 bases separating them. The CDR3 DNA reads TGTGCCAGCAGTTTGAACAGGGTGGGTTCACCCCTCCACTTT. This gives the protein CASSLNRVGSPLHF.

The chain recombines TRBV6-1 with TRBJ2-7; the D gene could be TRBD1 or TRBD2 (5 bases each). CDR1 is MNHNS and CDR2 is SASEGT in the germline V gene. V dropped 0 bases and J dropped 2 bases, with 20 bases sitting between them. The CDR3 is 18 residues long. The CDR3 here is CASSEARSIWDRAYEQYF. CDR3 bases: TGTGCCAGCAGTGAAGCACGAAGTATATGGGACCGAGCCTACGAGCAGTACTTC.

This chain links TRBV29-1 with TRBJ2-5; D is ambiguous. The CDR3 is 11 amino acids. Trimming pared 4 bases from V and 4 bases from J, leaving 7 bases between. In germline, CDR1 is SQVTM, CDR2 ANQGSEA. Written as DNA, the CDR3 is TGCAGCGTTGTGGTGGGAGAGACCCAGTACTTC. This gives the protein CSVVVGETQYF.

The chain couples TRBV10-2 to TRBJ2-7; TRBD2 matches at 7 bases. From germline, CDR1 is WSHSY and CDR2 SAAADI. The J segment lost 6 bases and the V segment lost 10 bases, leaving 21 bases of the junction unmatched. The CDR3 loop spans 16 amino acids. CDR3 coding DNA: TGCGCCACCGCGACATCGGGGAGGGGTCCAGTAGGCGAGCAGTACTTC. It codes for CATATSGRGPVGEQYF.

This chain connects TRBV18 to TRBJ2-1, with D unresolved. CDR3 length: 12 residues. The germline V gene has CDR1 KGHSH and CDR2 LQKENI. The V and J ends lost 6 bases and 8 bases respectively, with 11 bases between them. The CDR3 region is CASSPVTDEQFF. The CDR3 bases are TGTGCCAGCTCCCCCGTCACCGATGAGCAGTTCTTC.

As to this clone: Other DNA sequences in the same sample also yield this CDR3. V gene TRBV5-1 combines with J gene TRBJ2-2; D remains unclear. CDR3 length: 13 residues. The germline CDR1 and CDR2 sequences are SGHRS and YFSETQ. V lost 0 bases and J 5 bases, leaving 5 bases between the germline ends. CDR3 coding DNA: TGCGCCAGCAGCTTGGGGGGAACCGGGGAGCTGTTTTTT. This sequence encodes CASSLGGTGELFF.

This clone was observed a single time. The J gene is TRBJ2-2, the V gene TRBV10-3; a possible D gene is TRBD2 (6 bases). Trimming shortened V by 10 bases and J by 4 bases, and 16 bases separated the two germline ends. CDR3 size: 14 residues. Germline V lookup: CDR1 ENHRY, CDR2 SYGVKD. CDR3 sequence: CATTSGVSTGELFF. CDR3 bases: TGTGCCACCACTTCGGGGGTGAGCACCGGGGAGCTGTTTTTT.

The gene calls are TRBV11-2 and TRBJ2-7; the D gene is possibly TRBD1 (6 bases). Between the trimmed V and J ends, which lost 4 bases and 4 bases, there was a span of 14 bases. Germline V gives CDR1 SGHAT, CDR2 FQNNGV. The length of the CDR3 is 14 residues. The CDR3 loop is CASSSGQIPYEQYF. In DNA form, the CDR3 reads TGTGCCAGCAGCTCCGGACAGATTCCTTACGAGCAGTACTTC.

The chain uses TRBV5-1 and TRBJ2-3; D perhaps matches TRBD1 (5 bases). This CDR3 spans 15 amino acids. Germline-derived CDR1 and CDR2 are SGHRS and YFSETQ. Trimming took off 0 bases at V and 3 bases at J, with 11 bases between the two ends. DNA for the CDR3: TGCGCCAGCAGCTTGGTCGGACAAATGACAGATACGCAGTATTTT. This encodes CASSLVGQMTDTQYF.

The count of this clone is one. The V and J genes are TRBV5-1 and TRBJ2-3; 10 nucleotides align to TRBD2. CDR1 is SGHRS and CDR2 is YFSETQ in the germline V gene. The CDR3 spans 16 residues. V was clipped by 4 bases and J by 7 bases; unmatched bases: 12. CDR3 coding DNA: TGCGCCAGCAGCGGATTAGCGGGGGGCCCAGTGAATACGCAGTATTTT. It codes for CASSGLAGGPVNTQYF.

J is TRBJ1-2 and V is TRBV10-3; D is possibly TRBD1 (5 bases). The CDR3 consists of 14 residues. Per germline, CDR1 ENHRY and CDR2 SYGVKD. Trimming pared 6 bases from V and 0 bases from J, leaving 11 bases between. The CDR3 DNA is TGTGCCATCAGGCAGGGTTTGGCTAACTATGGCTACACCTTC. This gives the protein CAIRQGLANYGYTF.

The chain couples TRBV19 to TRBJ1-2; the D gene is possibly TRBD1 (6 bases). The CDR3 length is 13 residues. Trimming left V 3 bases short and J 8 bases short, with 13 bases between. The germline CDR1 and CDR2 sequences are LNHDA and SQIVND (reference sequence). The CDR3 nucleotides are TGTGCCAGTAGTATTCAGGGGCTGCGCGGCTACACCTTC. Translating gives CASSIQGLRGYTF.

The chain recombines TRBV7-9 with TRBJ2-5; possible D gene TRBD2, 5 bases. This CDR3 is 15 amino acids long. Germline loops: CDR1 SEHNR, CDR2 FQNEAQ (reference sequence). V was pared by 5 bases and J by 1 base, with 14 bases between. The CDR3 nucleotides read TGTGCCAGCAGCCTTGCCGGGATATCCCAAGAGACCCAGTACTTC. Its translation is CASSLAGISQETQYF.